This T cell receptor (beta chain) was sequenced in a study of blood T cell repertoires in COVID-19. Study-wide background: The analysed material was cDNA or gDNA that came from T cells, B-cell-depleted T cells, or PBMCs.

Seattle's cohort entered during active infection and was followed longitudinally. Assay used: immunoSEQ multiplex PCR; TCRdb lists only in-frame clones, some missing. The sample lists 120,000 to 150,000 clones; 70% to 90% were seen once. The V gene's germline CDR1 is SGHTA and CDR2 FQGNSA. V shed 0 bases and J shed 4 bases, with 13 bases lying between them. This CDR3 spans 16 amino acids. This TCR was recovered from a woman aged 55-70 years with COVID-19, enrolled during active disease. Input material: peripheral blood. The rearrangement links TRBV7-2 to TRBJ2-1; D is perhaps TRBD2 (6 bases). The CDR3 loop is CASSLAGGRNYNEQFF. The CDR3 DNA sequence: TGTGCCAGCAGCTTAGCGGGGGGACGTAATTACAATGAGCAGTTCTTC.